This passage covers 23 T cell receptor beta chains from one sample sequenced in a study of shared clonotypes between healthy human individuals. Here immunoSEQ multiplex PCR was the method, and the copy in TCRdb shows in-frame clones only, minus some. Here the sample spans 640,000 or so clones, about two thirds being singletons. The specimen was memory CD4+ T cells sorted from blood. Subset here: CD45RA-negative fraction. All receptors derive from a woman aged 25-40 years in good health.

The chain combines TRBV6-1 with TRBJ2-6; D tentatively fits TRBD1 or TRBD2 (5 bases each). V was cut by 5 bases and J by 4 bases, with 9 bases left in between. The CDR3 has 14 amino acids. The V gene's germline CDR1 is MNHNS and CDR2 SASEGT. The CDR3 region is CASSQGAGANVLTF. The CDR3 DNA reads TGTGCCAGCAGTCAGGGAGCGGGGGCCAACGTCCTGACTTTC.

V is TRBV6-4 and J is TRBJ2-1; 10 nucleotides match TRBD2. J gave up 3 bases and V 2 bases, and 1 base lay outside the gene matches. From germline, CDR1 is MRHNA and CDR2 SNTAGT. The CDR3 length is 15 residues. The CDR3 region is CASSDGTSDYNEQFF. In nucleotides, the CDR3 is TGTGCCAGCAGTGACGGGACTAGCGACTACAATGAGCAGTTCTTC.

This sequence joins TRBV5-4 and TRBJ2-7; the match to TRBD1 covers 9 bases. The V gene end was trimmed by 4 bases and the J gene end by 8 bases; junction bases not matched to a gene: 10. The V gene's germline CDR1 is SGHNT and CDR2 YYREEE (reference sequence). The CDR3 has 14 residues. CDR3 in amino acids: CASSPGTGYLKQYF. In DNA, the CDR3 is TGTGCCAGCAGCCCCGGGACAGGGTACCTCAAGCAGTACTTC.

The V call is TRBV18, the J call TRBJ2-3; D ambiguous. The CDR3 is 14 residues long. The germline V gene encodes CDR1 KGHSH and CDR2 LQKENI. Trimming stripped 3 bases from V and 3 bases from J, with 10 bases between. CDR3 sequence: CASSPGVGTDTQYF. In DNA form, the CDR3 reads TGTGCCAGCTCACCCGGAGTTGGGACAGATACGCAGTATTTT.

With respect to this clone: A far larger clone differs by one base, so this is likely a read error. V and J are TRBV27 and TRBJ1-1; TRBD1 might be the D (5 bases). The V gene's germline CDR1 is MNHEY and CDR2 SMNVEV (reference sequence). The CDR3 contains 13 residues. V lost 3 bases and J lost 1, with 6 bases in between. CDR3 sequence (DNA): TGTGCCAGCAGTTTCGGGGCGAACACTGAAGCTTTCTTT. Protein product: CASSFGANTEAFF.

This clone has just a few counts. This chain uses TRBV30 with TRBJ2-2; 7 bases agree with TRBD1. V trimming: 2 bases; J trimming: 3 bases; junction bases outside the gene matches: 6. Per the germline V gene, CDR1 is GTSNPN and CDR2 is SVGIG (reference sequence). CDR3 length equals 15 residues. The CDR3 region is CAWSLTDRDTGELFF. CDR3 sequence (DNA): TGTGCCTGGAGTTTAACCGACAGGGACACCGGGGAGCTGTTTTTT.

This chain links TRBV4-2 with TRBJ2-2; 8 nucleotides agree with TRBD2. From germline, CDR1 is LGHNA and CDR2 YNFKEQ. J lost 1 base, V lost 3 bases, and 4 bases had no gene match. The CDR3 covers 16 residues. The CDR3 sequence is CASSHPAGGNTGELFF. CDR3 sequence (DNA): TGTGCCAGCAGCCATCCCGCGGGAGGGAACACCGGGGAGCTGTTTTTT.

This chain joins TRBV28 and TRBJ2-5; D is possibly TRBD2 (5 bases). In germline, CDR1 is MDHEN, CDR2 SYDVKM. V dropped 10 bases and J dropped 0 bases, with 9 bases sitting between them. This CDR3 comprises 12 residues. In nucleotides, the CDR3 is TGTGCCACTCGAGGGTACCAAGAGACCCAGTACTTC. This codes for CATRGYQETQYF.

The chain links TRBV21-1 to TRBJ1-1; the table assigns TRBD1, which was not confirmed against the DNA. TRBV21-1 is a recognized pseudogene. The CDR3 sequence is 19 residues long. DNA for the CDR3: TGTGCCAGCAGCGTACCCACCGGGACAGGGCCTACCTCCGCCACTGAAGCTTTCTTT. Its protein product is CASSVPTGTGPTSATEAFF.

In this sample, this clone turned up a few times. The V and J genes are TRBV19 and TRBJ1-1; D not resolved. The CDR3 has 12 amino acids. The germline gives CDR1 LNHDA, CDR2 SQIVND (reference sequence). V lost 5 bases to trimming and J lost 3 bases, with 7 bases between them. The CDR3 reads CASSGEYTEAFF. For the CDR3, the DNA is TGTGCCAGTAGTGGGGAGTACACTGAAGCTTTCTTT.

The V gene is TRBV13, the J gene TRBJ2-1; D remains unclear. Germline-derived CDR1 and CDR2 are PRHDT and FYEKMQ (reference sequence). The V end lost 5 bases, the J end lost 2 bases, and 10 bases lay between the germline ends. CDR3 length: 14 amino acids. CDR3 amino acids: CASSPRWPYNEQFF. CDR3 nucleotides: TGTGCCAGCAGCCCTCGGTGGCCCTACAATGAGCAGTTCTTC.

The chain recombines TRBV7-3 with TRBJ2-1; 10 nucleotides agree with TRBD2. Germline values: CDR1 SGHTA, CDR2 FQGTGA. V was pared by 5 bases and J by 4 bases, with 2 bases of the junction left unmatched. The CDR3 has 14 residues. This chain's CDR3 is CASSRTSGYNEQFF. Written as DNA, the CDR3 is TGTGCCAGCAGCCGGACTAGCGGTTACAATGAGCAGTTCTTC.

The CDR3, as DNA: TGCGCCAGCAGCTCCTTCCAGACTAGCGGGAGAGTCACCGGGGAGCTGTTTTTT. This codes for CASSSFQTSGRVTGELFF. J is TRBJ2-2 and V is TRBV5-1, with 12 nucleotides matching TRBD2. The CDR3 loop spans 18 amino acids. J gave up 4 bases and V 3 bases, and 10 bases lay outside the gene matches. From germline, CDR1 is SGHRS and CDR2 YFSETQ.

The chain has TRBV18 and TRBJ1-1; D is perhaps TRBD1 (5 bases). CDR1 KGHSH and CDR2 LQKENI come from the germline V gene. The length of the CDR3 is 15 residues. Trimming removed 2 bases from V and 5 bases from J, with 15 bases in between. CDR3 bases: TGTGCCAGCTCACCAGATCTTCCAGGGTCAACTGAAGCTTTCTTT. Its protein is CASSPDLPGSTEAFF.

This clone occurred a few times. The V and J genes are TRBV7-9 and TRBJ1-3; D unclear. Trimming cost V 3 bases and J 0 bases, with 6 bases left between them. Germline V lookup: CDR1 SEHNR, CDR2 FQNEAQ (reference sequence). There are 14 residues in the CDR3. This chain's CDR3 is CASSLAVSGNTIYF. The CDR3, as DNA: TGTGCCAGCAGCTTGGCGGTCTCTGGAAACACCATATATTTT.

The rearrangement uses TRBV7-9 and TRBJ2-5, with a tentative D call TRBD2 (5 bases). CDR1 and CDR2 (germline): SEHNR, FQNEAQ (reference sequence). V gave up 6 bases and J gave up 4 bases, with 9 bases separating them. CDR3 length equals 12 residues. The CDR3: CASRTEGETQYF. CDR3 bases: TGTGCCAGCAGGACCGAGGGAGAGACCCAGTACTTC. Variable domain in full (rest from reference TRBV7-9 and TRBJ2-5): DTGVSQNPRHKITKRGQNVTFRCDPISEHNRLYWYRQTLGQGPEFLTYFQNEAQLEKSRLLSDRFSAERPKGSFSTLEIQRTEQGDSAMYLCASRTEGETQYFGPGTRLLVL.

CDR3: CASSSRDITLHF. The CDR3 DNA follows: TGTGCCAGCAGCTCACGAGACATCACCCTCCACTTT. This chain uses TRBV5-6 with TRBJ1-6; D is unresolved. Germline lookup yields CDR1 SGHDT and CDR2 YYEEEE. The CDR3 has 12 residues. Trimming removed 3 bases from V and 14 bases from J, with 12 bases in between.

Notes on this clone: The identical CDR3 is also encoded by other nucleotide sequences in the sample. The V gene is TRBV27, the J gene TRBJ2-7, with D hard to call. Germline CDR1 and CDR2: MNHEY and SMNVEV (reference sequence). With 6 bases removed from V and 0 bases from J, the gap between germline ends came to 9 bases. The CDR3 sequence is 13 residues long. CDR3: CASRPISSYEQYF. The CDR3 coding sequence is TGTGCCAGCAGACCCATCTCCTCCTACGAGCAGTACTTC.

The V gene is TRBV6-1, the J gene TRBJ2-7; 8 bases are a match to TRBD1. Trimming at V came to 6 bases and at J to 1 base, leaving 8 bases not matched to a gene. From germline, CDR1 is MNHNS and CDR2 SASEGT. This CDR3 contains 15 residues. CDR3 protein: CASSPTGAYSYEQYF. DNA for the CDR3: TGTGCCAGCAGCCCGACAGGGGCTTATTCCTACGAGCAGTACTTC.

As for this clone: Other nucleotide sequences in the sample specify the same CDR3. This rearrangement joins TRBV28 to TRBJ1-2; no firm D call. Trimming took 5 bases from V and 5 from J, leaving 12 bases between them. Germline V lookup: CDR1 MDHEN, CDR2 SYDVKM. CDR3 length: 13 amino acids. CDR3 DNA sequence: TGTGCCAGCAGTCCCGCCCCCGGGTATGGCTACACCTTC. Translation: CASSPAPGYGYTF.

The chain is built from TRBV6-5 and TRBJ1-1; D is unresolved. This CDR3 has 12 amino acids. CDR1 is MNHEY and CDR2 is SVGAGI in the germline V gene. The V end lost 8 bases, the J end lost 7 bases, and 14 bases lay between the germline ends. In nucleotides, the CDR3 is TGTGCCAGCGGACGGGCGAGAGGTGAAGCTTTCTTT. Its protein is CASGRARGEAFF.

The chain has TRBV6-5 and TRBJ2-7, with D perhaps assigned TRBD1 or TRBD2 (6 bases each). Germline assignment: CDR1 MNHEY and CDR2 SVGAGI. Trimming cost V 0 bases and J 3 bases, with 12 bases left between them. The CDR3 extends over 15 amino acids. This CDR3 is CASSYSIQGGYEQYF. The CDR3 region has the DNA TGTGCCAGCAGTTACTCGATACAGGGAGGCTACGAGCAGTACTTC.

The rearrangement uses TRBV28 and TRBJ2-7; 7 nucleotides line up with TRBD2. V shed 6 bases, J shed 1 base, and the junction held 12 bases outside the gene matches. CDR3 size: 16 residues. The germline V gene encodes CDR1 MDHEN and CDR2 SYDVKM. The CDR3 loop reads CASRVGGGSGSYEQYF. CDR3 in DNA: TGTGCCAGCAGGGTTGGGGGGGGTTCAGGGTCCTACGAGCAGTACTTC.